Below are 11 T cell receptor beta chains sequenced from a single sample in a study of cytomegalovirus exposure and HLA in healthy donors. The study ran its PCR with 60 Vbeta and 13 Jbeta primers. The data were produced by immunoSEQ multiplex PCR, yet TCRdb's version contains in-frame clones alone and is incomplete. The sample consists of around 150,000 clones, around 80% of them appearing once. Sequenced sample: PBMCs. These TCRs come from a human donor in good health.

J is TRBJ1-4 and V is TRBV5-4; 7 bases agree with TRBD1. V shed 0 bases and J 8 bases; nucleotides not matched to a gene: 7. The germline V gene has CDR1 SGHNT and CDR2 YYREEE (reference sequence). The length of the CDR3 is 15 residues. The CDR3: CASSLAGGRGEKLFF. CDR3 coding DNA: TGTGCCAGCAGCTTGGCCGGGGGCAGGGGGGAAAAACTGTTTTTT.

In this sample, this clone turned up once. This CDR3 is CSVGAGGNYGYTF. The CDR3 DNA reads as TGCAGCGTTGGGGCAGGGGGCAACTATGGCTACACCTTC. The chain has TRBV29-1 and TRBJ1-2; 8 bases are shared with TRBD1. The CDR3 consists of 13 residues. The trim removed 4 bases at V and 2 bases at J, leaving 3 bases unmatched. Germline CDR1 SQVTM, CDR2 ANQGSEA.

The rearrangement joins TRBV5-4 to TRBJ1-2; 7 nucleotides agree with TRBD1. Germline loops: CDR1 SGHNT, CDR2 YYREEE (reference sequence). There are 15 residues in the CDR3. V lost 4 bases to trimming and J lost 4 bases; unmatched junction nucleotides: 10. CDR3 protein: CASSGSQGDGYGYTF. In nucleotides, the CDR3 is TGTGCCAGCAGCGGATCCCAGGGGGATGGCTATGGCTACACCTTC.

The chain recombines TRBV6-1 with TRBJ2-5; D might be TRBD1 (6 bases). The CDR3 runs to 14 residues. The germline V gene has CDR1 MNHNS and CDR2 SASEGT. Deletions cut 5 bases from V and 4 bases from J, with 14 bases between. CDR3 nucleotide sequence: TGTGCCAGCAGTTCAGGGGAAGTAGGAGAGACCCAGTACTTC. Translating gives CASSSGEVGETQYF.

This clone came up once. J is TRBJ1-6 and V is TRBV5-4; D is unresolved. The germline V gene encodes CDR1 SGHNT and CDR2 YYREEE (reference sequence). V lost 0 bases and J lost 0, with 10 bases in between. CDR3 length: 17 residues. The CDR3 DNA follows: TGTGCCAGCAGCTTGGACACAGAAAGCTCCTATAATTCACCCCTCCACTTT. It translates to CASSLDTESSYNSPLHF.

The chain carries TRBV5-1 and TRBJ2-1; tentative D call: TRBD1 (6 bases). This CDR3 has 14 residues. Germline V gene data show CDR1 as SGHRS and CDR2 as YFSETQ. V lost 1 base, J lost 8 bases, and 13 bases lay in between. Written as DNA, the CDR3 is TGCGCCAGCAGCTTGAAGACAGGTATGGATGAGCAGTTCTTC. It encodes CASSLKTGMDEQFF. Full variable domain (remainder filled in from reference TRBV5-1 and TRBJ2-1): KAGVTQTPRYLIKTRGQQVTLSCSPISGHRSVSWYQQTPGQGLQFLFEYFSETQRNKGNFPGRFSGRQFSNSRSEMNVSTLELGDSALYLCASSLKTGMDEQFFGPGTRLTVL.

Of note for this clone: This same CDR3 is encoded by further DNA sequences in the sample. J is TRBJ2-5 and V is TRBV29-1; TRBD2 matches at 8 bases. With V trimmed by 4 bases and J by 5 bases, 0 bases remained unmatched. The germline V gene encodes CDR1 SQVTM and CDR2 ANQGSEA. The CDR3 runs to 11 residues. DNA of the CDR3: TGCAGCGTTGCGGGGGGGGAGACCCAGTACTTC. This gives the protein CSVAGGETQYF.

V is TRBV25-1 and J is TRBJ1-6; D possibly corresponds to TRBD1 (6 bases). The CDR3 loop spans 13 amino acids. Germline V gene data show CDR1 as MGHDK and CDR2 as SYGVNS. Trimming stripped 7 bases from V and 10 bases from J, with 14 bases between. The CDR3 spells CASMPGEYSPLHF. The CDR3 coding sequence is TGTGCCAGCATGCCAGGGGAGTACTCACCCCTCCACTTT.

The chain carries TRBV6-1 and TRBJ2-7; tentative D call: TRBD2 (7 bases). Looked up from germline, CDR1 is MNHNS and CDR2 is SASEGT. CDR3 size: 15 residues. Trimming took 3 bases from V and 1 from J, leaving 13 bases between them. CDR3 DNA: TGTGCCAGCAGTGAGGGGGAGGGGGGTTCCTACGAGCAGTACTTC. Translation: CASSEGEGGSYEQYF.

This rearrangement joins TRBV5-1 to TRBJ1-4; D gene ambiguous. V was shortened by 0 bases and J by 8 bases, with 14 bases between the two germline ends. Per germline, CDR1 SGHRS and CDR2 YFSETQ. The CDR3 sequence is 15 residues long. CDR3 sequence (DNA): TGCGCCAGCAGCTTGGCGGGAGGGCCTAGAGAAAAACTGTTTTTT. Its protein is CASSLAGGPREKLFF.

The chain has TRBV5-4 and TRBJ2-3, with 8 bases identical to TRBD1. CDR3 length: 15 residues. The V gene end was trimmed by 6 bases and the J gene end by 4 bases; junction bases not matched to a gene: 10. Looked up from germline, CDR1 is SGHNT and CDR2 is YYREEE (reference sequence). Here the CDR3 reads CASNFGQGFSDTQYF. The CDR3 DNA follows: TGTGCCAGCAACTTCGGACAGGGTTTTTCAGATACGCAGTATTTT.